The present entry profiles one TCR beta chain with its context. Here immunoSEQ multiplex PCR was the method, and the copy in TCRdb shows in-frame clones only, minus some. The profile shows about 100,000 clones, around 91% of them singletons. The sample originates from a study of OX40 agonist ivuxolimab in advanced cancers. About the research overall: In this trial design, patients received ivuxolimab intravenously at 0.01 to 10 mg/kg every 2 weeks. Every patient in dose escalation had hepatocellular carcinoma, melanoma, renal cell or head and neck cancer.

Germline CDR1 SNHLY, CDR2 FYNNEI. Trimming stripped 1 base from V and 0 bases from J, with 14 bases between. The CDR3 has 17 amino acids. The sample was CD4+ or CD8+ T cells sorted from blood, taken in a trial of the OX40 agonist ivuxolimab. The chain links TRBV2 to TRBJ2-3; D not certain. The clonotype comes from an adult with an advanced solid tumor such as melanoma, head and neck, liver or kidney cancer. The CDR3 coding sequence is TGTGCCAGCAGTGAAGGTCTAAAGGGCCCTAGCACAGATACGCAGTATTTT. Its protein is CASSEGLKGPSTDTQYF.